What follows are 13 T cell receptor beta chains derived from one specimen sequenced in a study of blood T cell repertoires in COVID-19. Assay used: immunoSEQ multiplex PCR; TCRdb lists only in-frame clones, some missing. Of around 160,000 clones listed, around 87% are singletons. Sequencing was performed on peripheral blood. These receptors were obtained from an elderly man with acute or convalescent COVID-19.

This chain links TRBV6-6 with TRBJ2-2, with a possible D match to TRBD2 (6 bases). Trimming took off 6 bases at V and 2 bases at J, with 7 bases between the two ends. CDR3 length: 13 amino acids. The germline V gene encodes CDR1 MNHNY and CDR2 SVGAGI (reference sequence). The CDR3 region has the DNA TGTGCCAGCAGGGGACTTAACACCGGGGAGCTGTTTTTT. It encodes CASRGLNTGELFF.

The chain recombines TRBV7-8 with TRBJ1-5; TRBD1 is a possible D gene (5 bases). CDR3 size: 14 residues. The V gene's germline CDR1 is SGHVS and CDR2 FQNEAQ. V was shortened by 1 base and J by 11 bases, with 15 bases between the two germline ends. Written as DNA, the CDR3 is TGTGCCAGCAGCTTAGTTACGGGGGGACTGTCCCAGCATTTT. It encodes CASSLVTGGLSQHF.

This clone came up once. No DNA is shown, since the ends of the CDR3 on it are uncertain; the CDR3 is the one TCRdb lists. This chain joins TRBV2 and TRBJ2-3; the table calls TRBD2, which could not be checked here. Both ends counted, the CDR3 spans 16 residues. Per germline, CDR1 SNHLY and CDR2 FYNNEI. CDR3 loop: CASILGGGPSTDTQYF.

Here the CDR3 DNA reads TGTGCCAGCAGCCTGAGAGAACCCTATAATTCACCCCTCCACTTT. Protein product: CASSLREPYNSPLHF. The chain links TRBV28 to TRBJ1-6; D uncertain. V gave up 6 bases and J gave up 2 bases, with 11 bases separating them. CDR3 size: 15 residues. Per germline, CDR1 MDHEN and CDR2 SYDVKM.

This clone occurred once. The chain has TRBV2 and TRBJ2-3; 10 bases fit TRBD2. This CDR3 has 18 residues. V lost 7 bases and J lost 0; bases outside the gene matches: 13. Germline CDR1 SNHLY, CDR2 FYNNEI. The chain's CDR3 is CASNPIAGGTPSTDTQYF. The CDR3 nucleotides read TGTGCCAGCAATCCCATAGCGGGGGGAACCCCTAGCACAGATACGCAGTATTTT.

The V gene is TRBV6-5, the J gene TRBJ1-1; no definite D call. Germline V lookup: CDR1 MNHEY, CDR2 SVGAGI. The CDR3 is 13 residues long. V gave up 8 bases and J gave up 0 bases, with 10 bases separating them. As DNA, the CDR3 is TGTGCCAGCGGAGACCCGATGAACACTGAAGCTTTCTTT. It specifies CASGDPMNTEAFF.

The chain combines TRBV5-1 with TRBJ2-3; 8 nucleotides agree with TRBD1. The J segment lost 6 bases and the V segment lost 5 bases, leaving 5 bases of the junction unmatched. Germline CDR1 and CDR2: SGHRS and YFSETQ. This CDR3 has 13 residues. CDR3 loop: CASRAQGADTQYF. CDR3 bases: TGCGCCAGCAGGGCCCAGGGGGCGGATACGCAGTATTTT. The full variable domain, with the rest looked up from reference TRBV5-1 and TRBJ2-3, is KAGVTQTPRYLIKTRGQQVTLSCSPISGHRSVSWYQQTPGQGLQFLFEYFSETQRNKGNFPGRFSGRQFSNSRSEMNVSTLELGDSALYLCASRAQGADTQYFGPGTRLTVL.

The chain uses TRBV6-1 and TRBJ2-7; weak D call: TRBD2 (6 bases). Germline CDR1 MNHNS, CDR2 SASEGT. CDR3 length equals 15 residues. V was cut by 0 bases and J by 4 bases, with 13 bases left in between. The CDR3 DNA follows: TGTGCCAGCAGTGAAGCCCACGCGGGGTCGTACGAGCAGTACTTC. Protein: CASSEAHAGSYEQYF.

V usage is TRBV18 and J usage is TRBJ1-4; D unclear. This CDR3 spans 17 amino acids. V gave up 1 base and J gave up 3 bases, with 15 bases separating them. Germline CDR1 KGHSH, CDR2 LQKENI. The CDR3 is CASSPQMAGNSNEKLFF. The CDR3 coding sequence is TGTGCCAGCTCACCACAAATGGCGGGGAACTCTAATGAAAAACTGTTTTTT.

The chain combines TRBV2 with TRBJ1-4; D remains ambiguous. Germline CDR1 and CDR2: SNHLY and FYNNEI. This CDR3 comprises 13 residues. V shed 7 bases and J shed 7 bases, with 13 bases lying between them. The CDR3 DNA is TGTGCCAGCAACGGGGATTTGCGTGAAAAACTGTTTTTT. Encoded protein: CASNGDLREKLFF.

V and J are TRBV6-5 and TRBJ2-1; the match to TRBD2 covers 11 bases. This CDR3 is 15 amino acids long. With V trimmed by 8 bases and J by 0 bases, 3 bases remained unmatched. Germline CDR1 and CDR2: MNHEY and SVGAGI. The CDR3 DNA follows: TGTGCCAGCCGACTAGCGGGACCCTCCTACAATGAGCAGTTCTTC. Its protein is CASRLAGPSYNEQFF.

In this sample, this clone turned up a few times. The V gene is TRBV5-6, the J gene TRBJ1-1; 7 nucleotides line up with TRBD1. The CDR3 is 15 amino acids. CDR1 and CDR2 from the germline V gene are SGHDT and YYEEEE. The junction had 8 bases not matched to a gene; V was cut back by 4 bases and J by 2 bases. The CDR3, as DNA: TGTGCCAGCAGCATCCGGGACAGACCCAACACTGAAGCTTTCTTT. It codes for CASSIRDRPNTEAFF.

V gene TRBV11-3 combines with J gene TRBJ2-2; 8 nucleotides agree with TRBD1. The CDR3 is 16 amino acids. In germline, CDR1 is SGHNT, CDR2 YENEEA. Trimming at V came to 5 bases and at J to 1 base, leaving 6 bases not matched to a gene. The CDR3 protein is CASSPIGTGNTGELFF. In nucleotides, the CDR3 is TGTGCCAGCAGCCCAATAGGGACAGGGAACACCGGGGAGCTGTTTTTT.